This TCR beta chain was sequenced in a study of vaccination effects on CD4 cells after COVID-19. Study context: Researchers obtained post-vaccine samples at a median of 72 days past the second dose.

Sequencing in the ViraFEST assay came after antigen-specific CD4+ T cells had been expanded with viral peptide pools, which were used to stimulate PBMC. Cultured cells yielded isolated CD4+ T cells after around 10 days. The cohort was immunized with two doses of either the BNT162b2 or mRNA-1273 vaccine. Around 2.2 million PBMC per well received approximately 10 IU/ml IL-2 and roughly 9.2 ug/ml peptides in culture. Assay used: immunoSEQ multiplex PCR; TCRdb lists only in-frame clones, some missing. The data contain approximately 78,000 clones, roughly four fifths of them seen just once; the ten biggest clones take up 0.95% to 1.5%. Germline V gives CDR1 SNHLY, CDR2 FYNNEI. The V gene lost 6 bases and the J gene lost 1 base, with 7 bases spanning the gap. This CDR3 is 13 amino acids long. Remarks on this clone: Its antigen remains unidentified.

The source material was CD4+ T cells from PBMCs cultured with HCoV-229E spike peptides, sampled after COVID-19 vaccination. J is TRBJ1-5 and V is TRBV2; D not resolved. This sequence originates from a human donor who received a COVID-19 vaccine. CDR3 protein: CASRGDSNQPQHF. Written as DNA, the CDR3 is TGTGCCAGCAGAGGCGACAGCAATCAGCCCCAGCATTTT.